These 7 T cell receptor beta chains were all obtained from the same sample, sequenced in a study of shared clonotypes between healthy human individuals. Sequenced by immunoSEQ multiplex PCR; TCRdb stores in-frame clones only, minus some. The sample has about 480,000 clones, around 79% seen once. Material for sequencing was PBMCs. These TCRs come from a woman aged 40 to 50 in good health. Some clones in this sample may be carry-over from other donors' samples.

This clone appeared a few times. CDR3 sequence reads: CASLRALGMGYEQYF. For the CDR3, the DNA is TGTGCCAGCTTAAGGGCCCTGGGAATGGGCTACGAGCAGTACTTC. The chain joins TRBV6-1 to TRBJ2-5; no definite D call. The J call is uncertain, as TRBJ2-7 better fits the DNA end. CDR3 length equals 15 residues. In germline, CDR1 is MNHNS, CDR2 SASEGT.

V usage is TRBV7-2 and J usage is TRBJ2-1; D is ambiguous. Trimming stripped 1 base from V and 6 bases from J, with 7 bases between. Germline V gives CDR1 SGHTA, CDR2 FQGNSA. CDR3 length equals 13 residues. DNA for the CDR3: TGTGCCAGCAGCTTAGACGGCGTCAATGAGCAGTTCTTC. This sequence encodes CASSLDGVNEQFF.

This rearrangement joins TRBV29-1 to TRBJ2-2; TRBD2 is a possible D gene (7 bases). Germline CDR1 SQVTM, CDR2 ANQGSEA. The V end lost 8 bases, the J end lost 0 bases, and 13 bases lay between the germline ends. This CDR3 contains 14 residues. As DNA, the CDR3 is TGCAGCACTCGGGGGGCCGCGAACACCGGGGAGCTGTTTTTT. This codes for CSTRGAANTGELFF.

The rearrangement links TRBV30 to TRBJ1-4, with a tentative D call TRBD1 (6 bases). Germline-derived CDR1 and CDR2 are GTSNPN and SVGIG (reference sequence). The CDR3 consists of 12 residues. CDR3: CALGQTLEKLFF. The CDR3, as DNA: TGTGCGCTCGGACAGACTCTTGAAAAACTGTTTTTT. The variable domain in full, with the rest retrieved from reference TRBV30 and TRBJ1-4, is SQTIHQWPATLVQPVGSPLSLECTVEGTSNPNLYWYRQAAGRGLQLLFYSVGIGQISSEVPQNLSASRPQDRQFILSSKKLLLSDSGFYLCALGQTLEKLFFGSGTQLSVL.

This chain's CDR3 is CSGGLNTGELFF. CDR3 in DNA: TGCAGCGGCGGACTGAACACCGGGGAGCTGTTTTTT. The gene calls are TRBV29-1 and TRBJ2-2, with D perhaps matching TRBD2 (5 bases). Germline values: CDR1 SQVTM, CDR2 ANQGSEA. The CDR3 runs 12 residues. V lost 7 bases and J lost 1, with 7 bases in between.

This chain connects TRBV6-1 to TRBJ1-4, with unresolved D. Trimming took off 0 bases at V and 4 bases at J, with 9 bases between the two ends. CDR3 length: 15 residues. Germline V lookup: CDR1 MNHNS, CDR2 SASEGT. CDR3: CASSEAGSYNEKLFF. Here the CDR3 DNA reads TGTGCCAGCAGTGAAGCTGGCAGCTATAATGAAAAACTGTTTTTT.

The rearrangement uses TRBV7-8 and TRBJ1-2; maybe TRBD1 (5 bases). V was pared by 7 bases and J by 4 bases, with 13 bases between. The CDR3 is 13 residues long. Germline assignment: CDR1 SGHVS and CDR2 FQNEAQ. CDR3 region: CASTIGGTYGYTF. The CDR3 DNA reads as TGTGCCAGCACCATTGGGGGGACCTATGGCTACACCTTC.